This T cell receptor beta chain was identified in a study of blood T cell repertoires in COVID-19. Study-level information: Samples came from the United States, Italy and Spain, spanning acute and convalescent COVID-19. T cells, B-cell-depleted T cells, or PBMCs supplied cDNA or gDNA.

Germline CDR1 MNHEY, CDR2 SVGAGI. V dropped 0 bases and J dropped 8; count of bases not matched to a gene: 5. CDR3 size: 15 residues. The authors' processing: Amplifying reference gene primers gave estimates of nucleated cell counts. Clones were read by immunoSEQ multiplex PCR, and TCRdb kept only the in-frame ones, dropping some. V, J and clone size are those of that table, while D and trimming were read from the DNA. This table has 210,000 or so clones, around 92% appearing once. V and J are TRBV6-5 and TRBJ1-4; 8 bases align to TRBD1. The sequencing input was peripheral blood. The source of this sequence is a man under 40 with acute or convalescent COVID-19. The CDR3 protein is CASSYSSGGKEKLFF. The DNA of the CDR3 is TGTGCCAGCAGTTACTCATCAGGGGGCAAAGAAAAACTGTTTTTT.